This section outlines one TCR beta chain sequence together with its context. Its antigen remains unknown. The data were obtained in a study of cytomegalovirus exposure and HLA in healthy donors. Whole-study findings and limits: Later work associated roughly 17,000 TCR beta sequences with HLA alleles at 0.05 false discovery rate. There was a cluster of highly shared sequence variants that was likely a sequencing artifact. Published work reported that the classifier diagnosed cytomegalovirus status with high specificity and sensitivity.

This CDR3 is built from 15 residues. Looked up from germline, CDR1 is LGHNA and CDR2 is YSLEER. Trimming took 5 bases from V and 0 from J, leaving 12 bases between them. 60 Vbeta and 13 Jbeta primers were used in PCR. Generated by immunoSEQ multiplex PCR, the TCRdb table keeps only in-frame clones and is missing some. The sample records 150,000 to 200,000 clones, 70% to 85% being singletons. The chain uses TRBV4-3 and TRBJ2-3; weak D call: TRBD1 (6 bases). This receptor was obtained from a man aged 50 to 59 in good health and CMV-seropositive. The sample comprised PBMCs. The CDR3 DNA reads TGCGCCAGCAGCTCACAGGGAAAGAGCACAGATACGCAGTATTTT. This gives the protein CASSSQGKSTDTQYF.